The sample holds a few counts of the clone carrying this TCR beta chain. This sample was taken from a study of blood T cell repertoires in COVID-19. Study-level background: The United States, Italy and Spain provided the acute and convalescent COVID-19 samples. PBMCs, B-cell-depleted T cells, or T cells provided the cDNA or gDNA that made up the material.

In the authors' methods: Reference gene primers were amplified, and this amplification served to estimate nucleated cell counts. Sequencing was performed with immunoSEQ multiplex PCR; in TCRdb, only in-frame clones are kept and a portion is missing. Clone size and V and J calls were adopted from that table, with D and trimming inferred from the DNA. The repertoire holds 370,000 or so clones, with around 84% as singletons. J gave up 9 bases and V 1 base, and 10 bases lay outside the gene matches. In germline, CDR1 is GTSNPN, CDR2 SVGIG (reference sequence). The CDR3 extends over 15 amino acids. Sequenced: peripheral blood. The chain joins TRBV30 to TRBJ2-4; 9 bases map to TRBD1. This clonotype was obtained from a human donor with acute or convalescent COVID-19. The donor label of this sample is uncertain. CDR3 sequence (DNA): TGTGCCTGGAGTGAACAGGGGGCTTTTAGGAGCATTCAGTACTTC. Protein: CAWSEQGAFRSIQYF.